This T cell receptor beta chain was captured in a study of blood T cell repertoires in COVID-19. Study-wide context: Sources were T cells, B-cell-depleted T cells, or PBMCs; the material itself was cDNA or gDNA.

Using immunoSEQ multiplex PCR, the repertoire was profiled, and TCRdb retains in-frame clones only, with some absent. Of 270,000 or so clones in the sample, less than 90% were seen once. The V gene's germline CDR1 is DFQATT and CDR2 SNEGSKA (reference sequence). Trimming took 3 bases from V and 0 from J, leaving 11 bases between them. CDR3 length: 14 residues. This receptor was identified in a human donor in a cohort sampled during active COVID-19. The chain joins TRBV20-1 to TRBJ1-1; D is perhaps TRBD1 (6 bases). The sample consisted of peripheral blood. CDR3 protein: CSASQGSLNTEAFF. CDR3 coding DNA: TGCAGTGCTAGTCAGGGGAGTTTGAACACTGAAGCTTTCTTT.